Detailed here is one T cell receptor beta chain. The antigen it recognizes is unknown. No qualities accompany the bases; no much larger clone lies one base away. The sample originates from a study of cytomegalovirus exposure and HLA in healthy donors (dated by TCRdb to about 2017). Concerning the study at large: An earlier analysis of approximately 640 of the donors reported 250 to 350 Gb of sequence data and some 120 million unique TCR beta sequences from 150 million to 200 million T cells. Roughly 300 gigabases of sequencing data and around 85 million unique TCR sequences made up an early release that covered around 640 HLA-typed donors. Among the roughly 370 genotyped donors, around 79% belonged to the genetic ancestry cluster associated with self-reported Caucasian donors. The study aimed to test whether cataloging public T cell receptors could reveal signatures of past pathogen exposure. The study profiled the T cell repertoires of hundreds of subjects by immunosequencing and related them to cytomegalovirus serostatus. A separate validation cohort of some 130 different subjects was used in addition to the roughly 670-subject first cohort. To predict cytomegalovirus infection status, the study brought together high-throughput TCR immunosequencing, statistical association of individual TCRs with disease status, and machine learning. In a later analysis, previously published TCR beta repertoires from fewer than 750 donors were re-analyzed and high-resolution HLA genotyping was added so that TCR occurrence patterns could be studied. The later analysis used no new phenotypic data to find candidate immune exposures, relying instead on TCR beta sequences and their occurrence across donors. In an earlier analysis of 500 to 650 of the donors, high-throughput TCR beta sequencing was used to judge whether each TCR beta V gene segment behaved as functional or pseudogenic. Donor age, sex, ethnicity and CMV serostatus were compiled together with the repertoire data. In a later genetic analysis, genome-wide SNP genotypes for about three fifths of the roughly 670 donors were used, and that subset was treated as a discovery cohort. All discovery cohort repertoires had been generated using a single sequencing platform. Class I and class II HLA loci were covered by the typing at four-digit resolution. The number of donors typed differed by locus, with 629-630 for A, B, C, DRB1 and DQB1, around 560 for DQA1, 600 to 610 for DPA1, and around 430 for DPB1. A few DR-DQ haplotypes were treated as single units for association and clustering because of strong linkage in the cohort. Across some 400 genotyped donors of the cohort, an average of roughly 250,000 unique TCR beta nucleotide sequences per donor were sequenced, and roughly a sixth of those sequences were non-productive. The investigation overall reported the following: The 87-base-pair reads could not distinguish some IMGT-functional V segments, including TRBV6-2 and TRBV6-3, so those segments were excluded. Assigning TCR associations to individual alleles was difficult when HLA alleles, especially DR and DQ, strongly co-occurred. In a later analysis, HLA-associated TCR beta chains showed more clonal expansion and lower generation probabilities than non-associated chains that were equally common. In a later analysis, several top co-occurrence clusters were reported to appear linked to parvovirus B19, influenza, CMV and Epstein-Barr virus. In both the original and validation cohorts, the classifier was reported to diagnose cytomegalovirus status with high specificity and sensitivity. Compared with the approximately 670-donor mean, donors in an Asian-associated ancestry cluster had fewer N-insertions in productive TCRs, according to a later genetic analysis. In a later genetic analysis, a missense DCLRE1C variant was associated with V-gene and J-gene trimming of TCR beta chains, and the association was replicated in an independent cohort. Linkage disequilibrium might explain the correlated functional status among segregating V segments, but an unknown experimental factor could not be excluded. The sequencing pipeline was judged likely to have produced a cluster of highly shared sequence variants as a technical artifact. The presence/absence analyses assumed that sequencing depth was roughly uniform across donors, and that assumption may not be true. A later analysis found that most CMV-associated TCR beta chains appeared HLA-restricted, with HLA associations seemingly driven largely by CMV exposure. Because HLA typing was missing for some donors at each locus, association tests included only the typed subset. CMV serostatus was the only immune exposure information available for the cohort. The earlier analysis of 587 of the donors excluded some 16 rarely observed V segments, including chromosome 9 orphons, because counts were too low. In the study, about 150 TCR beta chains were listed as associated with cytomegalovirus. Only TCR beta chains were sequenced in this cohort, and the absence of alpha or paired-chain data limited detectable features. Broadly in line with IMGT annotations, most TCR beta V segments showed up in productive rearrangements about 90% or about 30% of the time in an earlier analysis of 587 of the donors. Specific HLA alleles were associated with over 15,000 TCR beta sequences at a false discovery rate of 0.05 in a later analysis. Across donors, most TCR sequences were observed very rarely, whereas some public TCRs were present in many individuals. It was suggested by the authors that the approach could potentially be generalized to other disease states and immunological phenotypes. According to a later analysis, TCR association rates differed among HLA loci, with DRB1 alleles showing the most associated TCRs and HLA-C alleles showing the fewest. A further reported finding was that TCR beta sequences accurately predicted the HLA-A and HLA-B alleles for most subjects in the first cohort. In vitro tests confirmed that three of the cytomegalovirus-associated TCR beta chains recognize cytomegalovirus antigens.

The cohort comprised some 730 healthy bone marrow donors. All cohort members were sampled while nominally healthy, although unrecorded immune exposures were likely present. The donor was CMV seronegative and was included in the group of 352 seronegative cohort members. A peripheral blood sample was provided by each donor, and peripheral blood mononuclear cells were used for TCR beta sequencing. Genomic DNA extraction from the blood cell samples was performed with the Qiagen DNeasy Blood Extraction Kit. Libraries came from the immunoSEQ multiplex PCR assay. For the multiplex PCR, a mixture combining 60 forward primers for TCR Vbeta segments and 13 reverse primers for TCR Jbeta segments was used. The CDR3 region of rearranged TCR beta genes was amplified from genomic DNA with a multiplex PCR assay. On the Illumina HiSeq System, the amplified TCR beta libraries were sequenced as 87-base-pair reads. The study's own analysis went as follows. A later analysis counted about 80 million unique TCR beta chains across the 650 to 800 repertoires, and around 9.9 million of these chains were shared by at least two donors. Raw reads were error-corrected and collapsed into unique sequences by a nearest-neighbor algorithm in which closely related sequences were merged to remove PCR and sequencing errors. CDR3 sequences were aligned to IMGT reference sequences to assign V, D and J gene segments. For a sequence to be retained, a match of at least six nucleotides to both a V gene segment and a J gene segment was required. Rearrangements were classified as productive when the CDR3 lacked stop codons and remained in frame with V and J, and all other rearrangements were classified as non-productive. CDR3 was defined according to IMGT convention as the region running from the second conserved V-encoded cysteine to the conserved J-encoded phenylalanine. The earlier analysis of 587 of the donors excluded sequences that lacked an unambiguous match to a single V gene segment. In an earlier analysis of approximately 560 of the donors, a V segment was called functional when productive rearrangements were above 56.7%, and segregating when the standard deviation between donors exceeded 5%. A statistical classification framework was developed to diagnose cytomegalovirus status using the catalog of TCR beta chain sequences. In a later analysis, V and J genes were assigned by comparing TCR nucleotide sequences against IMGT/GENE-DB human TR gene sequences. The TCRdist pipeline was used in a later analysis to assign CDR3 sequences and most-parsimonious VDJ recombination scenarios. In a later analysis, each TCR beta chain was defined by its CDR3 amino acid sequence together with its V-gene family, and reads without a unique V-gene family were excluded. To address suspected cross-contamination and a sequencing artifact, a later analysis removed a few hundred highly shared, low-generation-probability nucleotide sequences. In a later analysis, a clonal expansion index was calculated for each public chain from normalized within-repertoire ranks of inferred template counts. In a later analysis, generation probabilities were computed with a VDJ recombination model fitted to out-of-frame rearrangements, and the resulting probabilities were checked against IGoR. In a later analysis, TCR-TCR, TCR-HLA and TCR-CMV co-occurrence was scored with hypergeometric tests, and a repertoire-size bias correction was applied to TCR pairs. To estimate false discovery rates, a later analysis permuted the HLA or CMV assignments 20 times. In a later analysis, co-occurring TCRs were grouped using DBSCAN, and TCRdist sequence similarity was added for clustering within HLA-allele-positive subsets. Co-occurrence clustering excluded repertoires with fewer than 30,000 or more than 120,000 public chains, plus five with anomalous nucleotide sharing. This immuneACCESS table, as held by TCRdb, lists in-frame sequences with V and J called but not all clones. Of the missing ones, under half trace to an unresolved V gene in checked studies; the others have no known cause. V and J calls and clone size are those listed in that table; D and trimming were worked out from the DNA. For this sample the table gives around 160,000 clones, of which approximately 88% were detected only once. Of the sample, less than 2% falls within the top ten clones.

The CDR3 has 18 amino acids, counting the end cysteine and phenylalanine. The only DNA kept is the CDR3, 54 bases in frame from the first base. Via the germline V gene, CDR1 is MGHRA and CDR2 YSYEKL. V is trimmed back by 4 bases and J by 0 bases, and the junction contains 5 bases that no gene match accounts for. The V gene is TRBV4-1 and the J gene is TRBJ2-4, with 14 central nucleotides matching TRBD2. The sample comprised PBMCs. The TCR sequence derives from a woman younger than 30 in good health and CMV-seronegative. The CDR3 has the sequence CASSPGLAGGLAKNIQYF. The base sequence is TGCGCCAGCAGCCCCGGACTAGCGGGGGGACTAGCCAAAAACATTCAGTACTTC.